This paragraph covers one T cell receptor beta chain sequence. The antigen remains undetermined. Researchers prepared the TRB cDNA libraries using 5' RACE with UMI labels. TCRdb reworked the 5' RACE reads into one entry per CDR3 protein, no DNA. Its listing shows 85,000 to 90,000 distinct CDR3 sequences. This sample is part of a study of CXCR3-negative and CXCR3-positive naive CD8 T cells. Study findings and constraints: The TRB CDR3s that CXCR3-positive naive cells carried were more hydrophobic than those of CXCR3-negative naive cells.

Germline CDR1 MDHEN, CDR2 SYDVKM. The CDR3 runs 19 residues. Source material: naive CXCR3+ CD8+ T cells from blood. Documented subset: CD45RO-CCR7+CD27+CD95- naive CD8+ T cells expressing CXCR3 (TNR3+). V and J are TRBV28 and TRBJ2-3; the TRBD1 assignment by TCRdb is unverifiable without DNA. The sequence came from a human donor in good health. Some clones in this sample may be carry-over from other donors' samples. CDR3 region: CASSPPDKELRSSTDTQYF. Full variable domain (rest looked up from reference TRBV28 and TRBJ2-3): DVKVTQSSRYLVKRTGEKVFLECVQDMDHENMFWYRQDPGLGLRLIYFSYDVKMKEKGDIPEGYSVSREKKERFSLILESASTNQTSMYLCASSPPDKELRSSTDTQYFGPGTRLTVL.